The clone carrying this T cell receptor beta chain was seen ten or more times. Its cognate antigen is unknown. This entry is derived from a study of early T cells in non-severe SARS-CoV-2 infection. Study-wide background: Unsorted whole-blood RNA was sequenced in bulk, leaving chains unpaired. Study findings and constraints: The study's VDJdb matching favored anti-spike CD8 responses and missed private and CD4 specificities.

Researchers tagged individual cDNA molecules with unique molecular identifiers. MiXCR, run by TCRdb on the 5' RACE reads, gives a single entry per CDR3 protein. The profile covers some 32,000 distinct CDR3 sequences, with roughly 5% appearing a single time and 6% to 7.5% taken by the ten largest. The sequence came from an adult who was a healthcare worker with PCR-confirmed SARS-CoV-2 infection or an uninfected control (not recorded which). Sequencing was carried out using whole blood.

For the CDR3, the DNA is TGCAGTGTGAGGAAACCCTCTGGGGCCAACGTCCTGACTTTC. Amino acid sequence: CSVRKPSGANVLTF. This chain links TRBV20-1 with TRBJ2-6, with D unresolved. The CDR3 runs to 14 residues. Germline V gene lookup returns CDR1 DFQATT and CDR2 SNEGSKA (reference sequence). Trimming removed 7 bases at V and 0 bases at J, with 10 bases between.